Listed below are T cell receptor beta chains from one sample, sequenced in a study of OX40 agonist ivuxolimab in advanced cancers. Libraries were prepared by immunoSEQ multiplex PCR; TCRdb keeps only in-frame clonotypes and omits some of them. The data show some 25,000 clones, roughly 80% seen once. The sample consisted of CD4+ or CD8+ T cells sorted from blood, taken in a trial of the OX40 agonist ivuxolimab. These receptors were taken from an adult with an advanced solid tumor such as melanoma, head and neck, liver or kidney cancer. CDR3s include the opening cysteine and the closing phenylalanine or tryptophan. D genes are given only for firm matches. Clone size appears in some rows only: once, few, many, or a class for an expanded clone.

J gene: TRBJ2-2
D gene: .
clone size: .
V gene: TRBV6-5
CDR3 protein: CASSLGRVGELFF
CDR3 DNA: TGTGCCAGCAGTTTGGGCCGCGTTGGGGAGCTGTTTTTT

J gene: TRBJ2-7
D gene: .
clone size: .
V gene: TRBV11-2
CDR3 protein: CASSLDGYEQYF
CDR3 DNA: TGTGCCAGCAGCTTGGATGGCTACGAGCAGTACTTC

J gene: TRBJ2-7
D gene: TRBD1
clone size: .
V gene: TRBV10-3
CDR3 protein: CAIGTGIYEQYF
CDR3 DNA: TGTGCCATCGGGACAGGGATTTACGAGCAGTACTTC

J gene: TRBJ2-1
D gene: TRBD1
clone size: few
V gene: TRBV28
CDR3 protein: CASSFQYRGYNEQFF
CDR3 DNA: TGTGCCAGCAGTTTTCAATACAGGGGTTACAATGAGCAGTTCTTC

J gene: TRBJ2-7
D gene: .
clone size: once
V gene: TRBV13
CDR3 protein: CASSLVGGSYEQYF
CDR3 DNA: TGTGCCAGCAGCTTAGTCGGGGGATCCTACGAGCAGTACTTC

J gene: TRBJ2-7
D gene: TRBD2
clone size: few
V gene: TRBV19
CDR3 protein: CASSFTGGNYEQYF
CDR3 DNA: TGTGCCAGTAGTTTTACGGGAGGGAACTACGAGCAGTACTTC

J gene: TRBJ2-2
D gene: .
clone size: .
V gene: TRBV9
CDR3 protein: CASSVEGGGTGELFF
CDR3 DNA: TGTGCCAGCAGCGTAGAGGGGGGTGGCACCGGGGAGCTGTTTTTT

J gene: TRBJ2-1
D gene: .
clone size: .
V gene: TRBV19
CDR3 protein: CASSIRGWSSYNEQFF
CDR3 DNA: TGTGCCAGTAGTATCAGGGGCTGGAGCTCCTACAATGAGCAGTTCTTC

J gene: TRBJ2-7
D gene: .
clone size: .
V gene: TRBV7-6
CDR3 protein: CASSRWGRGFHEQYF
CDR3 DNA: TGTGCCAGCAGTCGGTGGGGAAGAGGCTTCCACGAGCAGTACTTC

J gene: TRBJ1-1
D gene: .
clone size: once
V gene: TRBV6-5
CDR3 protein: CASSYGLANTEAFF
CDR3 DNA: TGTGCCAGCAGTTACGGACTGGCGAACACTGAAGCTTTCTTT